This TCR beta chain was observed in a study of cytotoxic CD8 clonotypes in ibrutinib-treated CLL. The overall study: Complete response was seen in 2 patients and partial in some 24; some 12 progressed and roughly 15 stayed remitted after a median roughly 70 months. Samples averaged approximately 250,000 productive templates and some 96,000 productive rearrangements.

A few counts support this clone. Its antigen is not identified. General study results and limits: Higher clonality was seen at ibrutinib response and a return toward baseline at progression.

Trimming stripped 4 bases from V and 5 bases from J, with 12 bases between. The CDR3 covers 14 residues. Germline values: CDR1 MDHEN, CDR2 SYDVKM. T cells were sequenced at a targeted depth of 1 in 200,000 to 1 in 1 million. Libraries were prepared by immunoSEQ multiplex PCR; TCRdb keeps only in-frame clonotypes and omits some of them. The sample consists of hundreds of thousands of clones, 60% to 75% of them appearing once. The TCR was taken from a human donor with chronic lymphocytic leukemia. The V gene is TRBV28, the J gene TRBJ1-5; TRBD1 might be the D (5 bases). This sample comprised PBMCs, obtained after 24 months of ibrutinib treatment. CDR3 coding DNA: TGTGCCAGCAGTTCGGACACCACCTATCAGCCCCAGCATTTT. Its translation: CASSSDTTYQPQHF.